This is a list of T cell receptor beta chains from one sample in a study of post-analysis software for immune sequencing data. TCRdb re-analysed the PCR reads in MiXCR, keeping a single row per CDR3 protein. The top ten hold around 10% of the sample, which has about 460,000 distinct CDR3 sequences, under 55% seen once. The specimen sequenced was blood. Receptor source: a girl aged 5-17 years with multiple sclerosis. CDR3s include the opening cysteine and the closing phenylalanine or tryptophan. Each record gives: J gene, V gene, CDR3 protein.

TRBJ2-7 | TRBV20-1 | CSARDLGLPTYEQYF
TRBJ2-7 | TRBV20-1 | CSAGVGTEVSYEQYF
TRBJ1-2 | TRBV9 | CASSSPTGNYGYTF
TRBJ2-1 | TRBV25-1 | CASSESDSSYNEQFF
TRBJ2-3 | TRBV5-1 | CASSPGPRDTQYF
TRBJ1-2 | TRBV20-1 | CSARTGDSEGYTF
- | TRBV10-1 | CASSESGVPTEQYF
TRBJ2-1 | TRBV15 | CATSRDRLAEFYNEQFF
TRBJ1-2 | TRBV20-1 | CSAGGDRSIANYGYTF
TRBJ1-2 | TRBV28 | CASSLLWGDPGYTF
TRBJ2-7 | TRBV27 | CASSWAGGDSYEQYF
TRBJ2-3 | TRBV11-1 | CASSYAGGSTDTQYF
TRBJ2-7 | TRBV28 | CASSTTGREDEQYF
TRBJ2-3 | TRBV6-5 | CASSEGGPLTDTQYF
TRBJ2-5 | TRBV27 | CASSSSPGPETQYF
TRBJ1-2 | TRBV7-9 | CASRIVGAGYTF
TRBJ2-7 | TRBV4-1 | CASSQGWGGISYEQYF
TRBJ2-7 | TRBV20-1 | CSARPIWGTILYEQYF
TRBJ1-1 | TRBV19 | CASSPGRHTEAFF
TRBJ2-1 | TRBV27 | CASSSGYSSYNEQFF